This TCR beta chain is from a study of cytomegalovirus exposure and HLA in healthy donors. Study-wide points: Specificity for CMV antigens was confirmed in vitro for three of the CMV-associated chains. Among CMV-associated TCR beta chains, most appeared HLA-restricted in a later analysis. The authors listed around 150 TCR beta chains as cytomegalovirus-associated.

Both 60 Vbeta primers and 13 Jbeta primers went into the PCR. TCRdb's copy holds only in-frame clones and misses some; the assay was immunoSEQ multiplex PCR. The data hold about 170,000 clones, with around 75% observed a single time. Regarding this clone: Its antigen is as yet unknown.

Trimming removed 3 bases from V and 6 bases from J, with 15 bases in between. This CDR3 has 14 amino acids. CDR1 and CDR2 from the germline V gene are SQVTM and ANQGSEA. The sequence derives from a male donor in good health and CMV-seronegative. The sequenced material came from PBMCs. This chain joins TRBV29-1 and TRBJ2-1; a possible D gene is TRBD2 (5 bases). The CDR3 spells CSVEARAGPNEQFF. CDR3 sequence (DNA): TGCAGCGTTGAGGCGCGGGCGGGCCCCAATGAGCAGTTCTTC.